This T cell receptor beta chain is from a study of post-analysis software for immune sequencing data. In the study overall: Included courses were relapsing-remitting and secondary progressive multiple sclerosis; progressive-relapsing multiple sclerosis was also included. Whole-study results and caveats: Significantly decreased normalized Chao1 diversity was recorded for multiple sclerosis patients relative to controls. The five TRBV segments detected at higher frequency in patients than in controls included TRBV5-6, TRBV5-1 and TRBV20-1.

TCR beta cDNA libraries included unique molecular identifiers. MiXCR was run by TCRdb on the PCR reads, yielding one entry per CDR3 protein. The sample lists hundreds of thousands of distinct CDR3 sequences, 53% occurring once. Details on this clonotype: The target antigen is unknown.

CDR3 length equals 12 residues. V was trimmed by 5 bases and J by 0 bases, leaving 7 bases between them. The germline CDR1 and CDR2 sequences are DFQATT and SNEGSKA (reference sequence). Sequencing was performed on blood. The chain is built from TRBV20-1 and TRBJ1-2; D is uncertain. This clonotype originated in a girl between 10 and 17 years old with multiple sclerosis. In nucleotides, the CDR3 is TGCAGTGCTGGACCGACTAACTATGGCTACACCTTC. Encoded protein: CSAGPTNYGYTF.